These 19 T cell receptor beta chains came from one sample sequenced in a study of OX40 agonist ivuxolimab in advanced cancers. Using immunoSEQ multiplex PCR, the repertoire was profiled, and TCRdb retains in-frame clones only, with some absent. The repertoire consists of more than 35,000 clones, with 80% occurring once and the leading ten covering approximately 7.5%. The source was CD4+ or CD8+ T cells sorted from blood, collected in a trial of the OX40 agonist ivuxolimab. These receptors all stem from an adult with an advanced solid tumor such as melanoma, head and neck, liver or kidney cancer.

This chain joins TRBV25-1 and TRBJ1-2; D is unresolved. Trimming cost V 4 bases and J 5 bases, with 8 bases left between them. CDR3 length equals 12 residues. The germline V gene has CDR1 MGHDK and CDR2 SYGVNS. The CDR3 coding sequence is TGTGCCAGCAGTGGAGGGTTTTATGGCTACACCTTC. Residues: CASSGGFYGYTF.

This rearrangement joins TRBV7-2 to TRBJ2-1, with TRBD2 identical over 10 bases. The V segment lost 1 base and the J segment 5 bases; nucleotides outside the gene matches: 2. Germline V gives CDR1 SGHTA, CDR2 FQGNSA. The CDR3 length is 15 residues. The CDR3 DNA is TGTGCCAGCAGCTTAGGAGGACTAGCGGACAATGAGCAGTTCTTC. It codes for CASSLGGLADNEQFF.

This CDR3 reads CASNARGTETQYF. The DNA for the CDR3 is TGTGCCAGCAACGCGCGAGGAACGGAGACCCAGTACTTC. The chain employs TRBV7-9 and TRBJ2-5; D is unclear. Germline V gives CDR1 SEHNR, CDR2 FQNEAQ (reference sequence). Trimming removed 7 bases at V and 5 bases at J, with 14 bases between. CDR3 length equals 13 residues.

Concerning this clone: A junction end diverges from the germline sequence, so it may reflect a read error. The chain couples TRBV6-5 to TRBJ1-5, with 7 nucleotides matching TRBD1. Looked up from germline, CDR1 is MNHEY and CDR2 is SVGAGI. This CDR3 spans 15 amino acids. The CDR3 region has the DNA TGTGCCAGCAGTCCAAAGACAGGGACCAATGAGCCCCAGCATTTT. Translating gives CASSPKTGTNEPQHF.

The V and J genes are TRBV6-5 and TRBJ1-1, with a weak D call TRBD1 (6 bases). The V gene's germline CDR1 is MNHEY and CDR2 SVGAGI. The CDR3 runs to 15 residues. Trimming shortened V by 5 bases and J by 4 bases, and 17 bases separated the two germline ends. The DNA of the CDR3 is TGTGCCAGCAGTCCGGGGGGCGCCCCCGGCACTGAAGCTTTCTTT. Its translation: CASSPGGAPGTEAFF.

The chain has TRBV27 and TRBJ2-7; possibly TRBD2 for D (5 bases). Deletions cut 5 bases from V and 3 bases from J, with 20 bases between. Germline CDR1 MNHEY, CDR2 SMNVEV (reference sequence). The CDR3 covers 16 residues. The CDR3 loop is CASSALGSDKNYEQYF. The CDR3 nucleotides read TGTGCCAGCAGTGCCCTTGGTAGCGATAAAAACTACGAGCAGTACTTC.

The chain employs TRBV6-1 and TRBJ1-5; perhaps TRBD1 as D (5 bases). This CDR3 comprises 14 residues. From germline, CDR1 is MNHNS and CDR2 SASEGT. Trimming took 1 base from V and 11 from J, leaving 15 bases between them. CDR3 sequence: CASSEGGDIYSQHF. The CDR3, as DNA: TGTGCCAGCAGTGAAGGGGGGGATATCTATTCCCAGCATTTT.

The genes are TRBV5-1 and TRBJ2-3; the match to TRBD2 covers 11 bases. Germline V gene lookup returns CDR1 SGHRS and CDR2 YFSETQ. The trim removed 0 bases at V and 4 bases at J, leaving 10 bases unmatched. The CDR3 loop spans 18 amino acids. CDR3 sequence (DNA): TGCGCCAGCAGCTTGGGGGTTGCTAGCGGGAGGATTGCAGATACGCAGTATTTT. Its protein is CASSLGVASGRIADTQYF.

The chain combines TRBV7-2 with TRBJ1-2; D is perhaps TRBD1 (5 bases). CDR3 length equals 12 residues. CDR1 and CDR2 (germline): SGHTA, FQGNSA. The V and J ends lost 5 bases and 8 bases respectively, with 12 bases between them. This CDR3 is CASSPGGKGYTF. The CDR3 bases are TGTGCCAGCAGCCCGGGGGGAAAGGGCTACACCTTC.

This clone showed up just once. The CDR3 sequence is CASSSTGVGGNTIYF. The CDR3 nucleotides are TGTGCCAGCAGCTCCACAGGGGTGGGAGGAAACACCATATATTTT. The chain links TRBV28 to TRBJ1-3; TRBD1 matches 7 bases. The junction had 9 bases not matched to a gene; V was cut back by 6 bases and J by 4 bases. The CDR3 consists of 15 residues. CDR1 and CDR2 (germline): MDHEN, SYDVKM.

The chain combines TRBV7-7 with TRBJ2-2; the match to TRBD1 covers 7 bases. The germline gives CDR1 SSHAT, CDR2 FNYEAQ (reference sequence). The J segment lost 4 bases and the V segment lost 4 bases, leaving 9 bases of the junction unmatched. This CDR3 is built from 16 residues. CDR3: CASSSSGTAITGELFF. As DNA, the CDR3 is TGTGCCAGCAGCTCCTCGGGGACAGCGATCACCGGGGAGCTGTTTTTT.

The V and J genes are TRBV4-3 and TRBJ1-2; D remains unclear. Germline CDR1 reads LGHNA; CDR2 reads YSLEER. There are 11 residues in the CDR3. The germline V and J ends were trimmed by 4 bases and 8 bases, with 8 bases remaining between them. The CDR3 region is CASSRGAGYTF. In nucleotides, the CDR3 is TGCGCCAGCAGCCGCGGTGCCGGCTACACCTTC.

The chain links TRBV18 to TRBJ1-6; perhaps TRBD1 as D (6 bases). The CDR3 has 15 residues. CDR1 KGHSH and CDR2 LQKENI come from the germline V gene. The V end lost 5 bases, the J end lost 7 bases, and 15 bases lay between the germline ends. The CDR3 sequence is CASSANQGLNSPLHF. CDR3 nucleotide sequence: TGTGCCAGCTCAGCCAATCAGGGGTTGAATTCACCCCTCCACTTT.

The gene calls are TRBV5-1 and TRBJ2-7; D tentatively fits TRBD1 or TRBD2 (5 bases each). CDR1 SGHRS and CDR2 YFSETQ come from the germline V gene. The length of the CDR3 is 13 residues. Trimming removed 0 bases from V and 3 bases from J, with 7 bases in between. The CDR3 nucleotides read TGCGCCAGCAGCTTGGGGGGGATCTACGAGCAGTACTTC. Translated: CASSLGGIYEQYF.

The V and J genes are TRBV5-4 and TRBJ1-2; D gene uncertain. The V gene's germline CDR1 is SGHNT and CDR2 YYREEE (reference sequence). Between the trimmed V and J ends, which lost 3 bases and 0 bases, there was a span of 15 bases. CDR3 length: 16 residues. DNA for the CDR3: TGTGCCAGCAGCTCACTAGTCCCGACAACTAACTATGGCTACACCTTC. Translated, it gives CASSSLVPTTNYGYTF.

The chain carries TRBV11-3 and TRBJ2-1; TRBD2 matches at 9 bases. Germline V gene lookup returns CDR1 SGHNT and CDR2 YENEEA. The ends lost 0 bases at V and 4 bases at J; junction bases unmatched: 10. The CDR3 totals 18 residues. CDR3 sequence reads: CASSLDWASGIGYNEQFF. DNA of the CDR3: TGTGCCAGCAGCTTAGATTGGGCTAGCGGGATTGGATACAATGAGCAGTTCTTC.

The chain is built from TRBV6-1 and TRBJ1-2, with D possibly matching TRBD1 (6 bases). The length of the CDR3 is 14 residues. V was shortened by 6 bases and J by 2 bases, with 13 bases between the two germline ends. Per germline, CDR1 MNHNS and CDR2 SASEGT. The CDR3 region is CASRALGQNYGYTF. The CDR3 region has the DNA TGTGCCAGCAGGGCCCTCGGACAGAACTATGGCTACACCTTC.

V usage is TRBV29-1 and J usage is TRBJ1-2; 8 bases are shared with TRBD1. Germline V gene lookup returns CDR1 SQVTM and CDR2 ANQGSEA. V trimming: 7 bases; J trimming: 3 bases; junction bases outside the gene matches: 4. The CDR3 consists of 12 residues. The CDR3 bases are TGCAGCGCCCACAGGGGGGACTATGGCTACACCTTC. Protein sequence: CSAHRGDYGYTF.

The chain employs TRBV18 and TRBJ2-7, with 10 bases fitting TRBD1. There are 15 residues in the CDR3. Per germline, CDR1 KGHSH and CDR2 LQKENI. With V trimmed by 3 bases and J by 3 bases, 5 bases remained unmatched. The CDR3 DNA sequence: TGTGCCAGCTCACCGGGACAGGGGACACTCTACGAGCAGTACTTC. It is translated as CASSPGQGTLYEQYF.